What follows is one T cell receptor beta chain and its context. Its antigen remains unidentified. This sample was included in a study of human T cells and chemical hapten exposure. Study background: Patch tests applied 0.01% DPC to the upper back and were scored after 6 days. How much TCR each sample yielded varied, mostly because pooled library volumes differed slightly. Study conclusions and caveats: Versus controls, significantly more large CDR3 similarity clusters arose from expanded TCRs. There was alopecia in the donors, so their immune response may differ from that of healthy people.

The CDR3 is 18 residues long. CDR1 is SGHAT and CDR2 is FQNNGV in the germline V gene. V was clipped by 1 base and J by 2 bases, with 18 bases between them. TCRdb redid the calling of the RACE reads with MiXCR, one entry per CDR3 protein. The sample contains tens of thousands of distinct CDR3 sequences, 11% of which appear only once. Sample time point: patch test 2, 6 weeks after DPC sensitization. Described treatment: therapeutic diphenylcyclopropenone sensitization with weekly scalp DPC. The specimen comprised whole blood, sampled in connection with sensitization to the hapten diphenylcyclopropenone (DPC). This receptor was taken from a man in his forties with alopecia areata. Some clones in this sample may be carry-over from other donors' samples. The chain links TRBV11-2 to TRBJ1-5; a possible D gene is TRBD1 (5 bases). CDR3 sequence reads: CASSLGDRKTFGNQPQHF. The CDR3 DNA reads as TGTGCCAGCAGCTTAGGAGACAGAAAAACCTTTGGCAATCAGCCCCAGCATTTT.